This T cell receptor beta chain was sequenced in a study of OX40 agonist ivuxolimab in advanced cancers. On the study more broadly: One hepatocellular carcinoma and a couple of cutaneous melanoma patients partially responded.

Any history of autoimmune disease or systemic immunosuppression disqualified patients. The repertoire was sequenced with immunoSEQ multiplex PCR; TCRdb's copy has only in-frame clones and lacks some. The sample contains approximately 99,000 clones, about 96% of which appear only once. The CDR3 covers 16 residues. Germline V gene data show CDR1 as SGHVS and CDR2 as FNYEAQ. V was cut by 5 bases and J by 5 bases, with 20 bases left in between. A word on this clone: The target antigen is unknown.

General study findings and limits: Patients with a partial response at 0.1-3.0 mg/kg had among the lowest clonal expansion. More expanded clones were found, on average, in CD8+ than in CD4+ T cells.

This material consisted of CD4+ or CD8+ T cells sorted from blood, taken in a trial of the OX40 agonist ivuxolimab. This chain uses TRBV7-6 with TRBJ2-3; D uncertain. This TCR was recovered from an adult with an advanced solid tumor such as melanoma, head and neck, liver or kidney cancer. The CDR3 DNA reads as TGTGCCAGCAGCCGTCCTATGGCTGGCTCGGGAGATACGCAGTATTTT. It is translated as CASSRPMAGSGDTQYF.